Listed below are T cell receptor beta chains from one sample, sequenced in a study of siplizumab effects on memory and regulatory T cells. TCRdb's copy holds only in-frame clones and misses some; the assay was immunoSEQ multiplex PCR. Here the sample spans about 100,000 clones, nearly 95% being singletons. The specimen was non-Treg CD4+ T cells sorted from blood. The receptors stem from a human donor in good health. Both conserved end residues are part of each CDR3.

j_gene: TRBJ1-1; v_gene: TRBV5-6; len: 15; CDR3aa: CASSHIGARDTEAFF
j_gene: TRBJ2-3; v_gene: TRBV5-1; len: 14; CDR3aa: CASSLAASTDTQYF
j_gene: TRBJ1-2; v_gene: TRBV7-8; len: 14; CDR3aa: CASSPFRQGVGYTF
j_gene: TRBJ2-7; v_gene: TRBV6-6; len: 14; CDR3aa: CASSYAGTTYEQYF
j_gene: TRBJ2-1; v_gene: TRBV5-4; len: 16; CDR3aa: CASSLKRQGAYNEQFF
j_gene: TRBJ2-2; v_gene: TRBV7-8; len: 15; CDR3aa: CASSYPRTGPGELFF
j_gene: TRBJ2-1; v_gene: TRBV4-1; len: 19; CDR3aa: CASSQDSVRAGGLGNEQFF
j_gene: TRBJ1-1; v_gene: TRBV10-3; len: 14; CDR3aa: CAISGLDRNTEAFF
j_gene: TRBJ2-5; v_gene: TRBV27; len: 14; CDR3aa: CASTSTVTGETQYF
j_gene: TRBJ2-3; v_gene: TRBV19; len: 15; CDR3aa: CASSLSGRSTDTQYF
j_gene: TRBJ1-3; v_gene: TRBV5-6; len: 13; CDR3aa: CASSKQGRNTIYF
j_gene: TRBJ1-4; v_gene: TRBV5-4; len: 15; CDR3aa: CASSSPGTGQKKLFF
j_gene: TRBJ1-6; v_gene: TRBV5-1; len: 14; CDR3aa: CASSLGTLDSPLHF
j_gene: TRBJ1-2; v_gene: TRBV5-1; len: 13; CDR3aa: CASSLEQGTGYTF
j_gene: TRBJ2-7; v_gene: TRBV18; len: 16; CDR3aa: CASSPNTGRTDNEQYF
j_gene: TRBJ1-5; v_gene: TRBV5-1; len: 15; CDR3aa: CASRISGLSNQPQHF
j_gene: TRBJ1-5; v_gene: TRBV6-1; len: 14; CDR3aa: CASRTTGRNQPQHF
j_gene: TRBJ2-5; v_gene: TRBV27; len: 15; CDR3aa: CASSPRWTSEETQYF
j_gene: TRBJ2-4; v_gene: TRBV21-1; len: 16; CDR3aa: CASSTLSGIAKNIQYF
j_gene: TRBJ2-6; v_gene: TRBV28; len: 15; CDR3aa: CASTPWGAGANVLTF
j_gene: TRBJ2-3; v_gene: TRBV4-3; len: 17; CDR3aa: CASSQDSAGGSPDTQYF
j_gene: TRBJ1-5; v_gene: TRBV4-1; len: 16; CDR3aa: CASSQQPRTDNQPQHF
j_gene: TRBJ2-7; v_gene: TRBV14; len: 13; CDR3aa: CASRNRGQGEQYF
j_gene: TRBJ2-1; v_gene: TRBV19; len: 16; CDR3aa: CASTKVLFGEVVEQFF
j_gene: TRBJ1-3; v_gene: TRBV13; len: 15; CDR3aa: CASSPDLNSGNTIYF
j_gene: TRBJ2-1; v_gene: TRBV7-2; len: 15; CDR3aa: CASSLDAAGDREQFF
j_gene: TRBJ2-7; v_gene: TRBV5-4; len: 16; CDR3aa: CASSPGQAKGSYEQYF
j_gene: TRBJ2-6; v_gene: TRBV7-8; len: 17; CDR3aa: CASSGSGRASGANVLTF
j_gene: TRBJ1-2; v_gene: TRBV9; len: 15; CDR3aa: CASSAMGGTNYGYTF
j_gene: TRBJ1-1; v_gene: TRBV7-3; len: 13; CDR3aa: CASSLSVNTEAFF
j_gene: TRBJ2-5; v_gene: TRBV7-3; len: 15; CDR3aa: CASSLLAGAQETQYF
j_gene: TRBJ2-2; v_gene: TRBV6-1; len: 15; CDR3aa: CASRLSGRGTGELFF
j_gene: TRBJ2-6; v_gene: TRBV2; len: 13; CDR3aa: CASMGAGANVLTF
j_gene: TRBJ2-3; v_gene: TRBV5-6; len: 14; CDR3aa: CASSLAGGQYTQYF
j_gene: TRBJ2-4; v_gene: TRBV7-2; len: 14; CDR3aa: CASNLGGARNIQYF
j_gene: TRBJ2-1; v_gene: TRBV27; len: 16; CDR3aa: CASTGGWTNSYNEQFF
j_gene: TRBJ2-1; v_gene: TRBV27; len: 14; CDR3aa: CASARQGLSNEQFF
j_gene: TRBJ1-4; v_gene: TRBV4-1; len: 16; CDR3aa: CASSQALSGGFEKLFF
j_gene: TRBJ2-2; v_gene: TRBV7-8; len: 16; CDR3aa: CASSAANMGFAGELFF
j_gene: TRBJ2-6; v_gene: TRBV4-1; len: 18; CDR3aa: CASSQAWGRLSGANVLTF
j_gene: TRBJ2-2; v_gene: TRBV5-1; len: 17; CDR3aa: CASSFGGLAGNTGELFF
j_gene: TRBJ2-3; v_gene: TRBV7-7; len: 13; CDR3aa: CASSLVPGDTQYF
j_gene: TRBJ2-6; v_gene: TRBV19; len: 16; CDR3aa: CASSPGTGAGANVLTF
j_gene: TRBJ1-2; v_gene: TRBV19; len: 13; CDR3aa: CASSIGGDYGYTF
j_gene: TRBJ2-1; v_gene: TRBV4-2; len: 18; CDR3aa: CASSQDLGMSSGTNEQFF
j_gene: TRBJ2-3; v_gene: TRBV5-1; len: 14; CDR3aa: CASSFRDGTDTQYF
j_gene: TRBJ2-7; v_gene: TRBV30; len: 16; CDR3aa: CAWSGRTSGQHYEQYF
j_gene: TRBJ2-5; v_gene: TRBV19; len: 12; CDR3aa: CASSIDGGEQYF
j_gene: TRBJ1-6; v_gene: TRBV30; len: 16; CDR3aa: CAWSGGASSYNSPLHF
j_gene: TRBJ2-1; v_gene: TRBV7-6; len: 15; CDR3aa: CASSSSGTGYNEQFF
j_gene: TRBJ1-4; v_gene: TRBV2; len: 13; CDR3aa: CASRRLSWEKLFF
j_gene: TRBJ2-7; v_gene: TRBV5-1; len: 15; CDR3aa: CASRQTSGFYYEQYF
j_gene: TRBJ1-1; v_gene: TRBV5-4; len: 15; CDR3aa: CASSTQGVGFTEAFF
j_gene: TRBJ2-1; v_gene: TRBV2; len: 14; CDR3aa: CASVAGAWYNEQFF
j_gene: TRBJ2-7; v_gene: TRBV30; len: 16; CDR3aa: CAWSVPDRSVTYEQYF
j_gene: TRBJ2-1; v_gene: TRBV11-2; len: 15; CDR3aa: CASSLVPGLAFWQFF
j_gene: TRBJ1-5; v_gene: TRBV7-2; len: 16; CDR3aa: CASSLEGTLSNQPQHF
j_gene: TRBJ1-1; v_gene: TRBV7-6; len: 14; CDR3aa: CASSLLAGDTEAFF
j_gene: TRBJ2-7; v_gene: TRBV6-5; len: 12; CDR3aa: CASSRQGREQYF